This entry concerns a single TCR beta chain. This sample was included in a study of blood T cell repertoires in COVID-19. Whole-study context: The samples span acute and convalescent COVID-19 from the United States, Italy and Spain. PBMCs, B-cell-depleted T cells, or T cells provided the cDNA or gDNA that made up the material.

As processed by the authors: Reference gene primer amplification gave nucleated cell count estimates. Here immunoSEQ multiplex PCR was the method, and the copy in TCRdb shows in-frame clones only, minus some. Clone size and V and J calls were adopted from that table, with D and trimming inferred from the DNA. The table records fewer than 350,000 clones, around 81% of them present only once. The sequenced sample was peripheral blood. The TCR comes from a woman aged 55 to 70 with active or convalescent COVID-19.

Here the CDR3 reads CASRPRTGPTAGTQYF. The CDR3 DNA is TGCGCCAGCAGGCCGAGGACAGGGCCCACCGCGGGGACCCAGTACTTC. The V and J genes are TRBV5-1 and TRBJ2-5, with 8 bases aligning to TRBD1. Germline CDR1 is SGHRS and CDR2 is YFSETQ. This CDR3 has 16 amino acids. Trimming at V came to 5 bases and at J to 7 bases, leaving 16 bases not matched to a gene.